These 2 T cell receptor beta chains came from one sample sequenced in a study of beta chain features in type 1 diabetes. Study outcomes and limitations: Moderate but significant shortening of TCRB CDR3s was recorded in all four CD4+ subsets from Type 1 diabetes patients.

These TCRs are of unknown antigen specificity. Since all of the isolated RNA was reverse transcribed, expressed TCRB transcripts were what got sequenced. Profiled with immunoSEQ multiplex PCR; TCRdb holds only in-frame clones, not every one. This sample has 95,000 to 150,000 clones, with about a sixth found just once. Sequenced: central memory CD4+ T cells from blood. The receptors originated from a man younger than 45 with type 1 diabetes.

The chain recombines TRBV7-2 with TRBJ1-4; unclear D gene. Between the trimmed V and J ends, which lost 3 bases and 8 bases, there was a span of 10 bases. This CDR3 is 13 amino acids long. Germline values: CDR1 SGHTA, CDR2 FQGNSA. The CDR3 region has the DNA TGTGCCAGCAGCTTGGGCAGGAGCGAAAAACTGTTTTTT. It translates to CASSLGRSEKLFF. The full variable domain, completed using reference TRBV7-2 and TRBJ1-4, is GAGVSQSPSNKVTEKGKDVELRCDPISGHTALYWYRQSLGQGLEFLIYFQGNSAPDKSGLPSDRFSAERTGGSVSTLTIQRTQQEDSAVYLCASSLGRSEKLFFGSGTQLSVL.

This clone was detected only a few times. The chain joins TRBV5-1 to TRBJ1-2, with TRBD1 as a possible D gene (6 bases). The CDR3 covers 14 residues. Germline CDR1 SGHRS, CDR2 YFSETQ. V lost 4 bases, J lost 5 bases, and 15 bases lay in between. In nucleotides, the CDR3 is TGCGCCAGCAGCGTGACAGGTCCCGCGTATGGCTACACCTTC. This encodes CASSVTGPAYGYTF. The variable domain in full, with the rest retrieved from reference TRBV5-1 and TRBJ1-2, is KAGVTQTPRYLIKTRGQQVTLSCSPISGHRSVSWYQQTPGQGLQFLFEYFSETQRNKGNFPGRFSGRQFSNSRSEMNVSTLELGDSALYLCASSVTGPAYGYTFGSGTRLTVV.